This is a list of T cell receptor beta chains from one sample in a study of blood T cell repertoires in COVID-19. Generated by immunoSEQ multiplex PCR, the TCRdb table keeps only in-frame clones and is missing some. This table holds a few hundred thousand clones, more than 85% found once. Sequenced: peripheral blood. These receptors came from a person aged 18 to 35 with COVID-19, enrolled during active disease. The CDR3 runs from the conserved cysteine through the conserved F or W. Fields, in order: V gene, D gene, J gene, clone size, CDR3 DNA, CDR3 protein. A D gene is named only where the DNA matches it firmly. Clone size is shown for a subset of rows, as once, few, many or a class of expanded clone.

v_gene: TRBV6-4
d_gene: TRBD1
j_gene: TRBJ2-3
abundance: -
CDR3nt: TGTGCCAGCAGTGTCGGGACAGGGGCCACAGATACGCAGTATTTT
CDR3aa: CASSVGTGATDTQYF

v_gene: TRBV27
d_gene: -
j_gene: TRBJ2-3
abundance: -
CDR3nt: TGTGCCAGCAGCCTAGCGGAGGGGGCAGATACGCAGTATTTT
CDR3aa: CASSLAEGADTQYF

v_gene: TRBV28
d_gene: TRBD1
j_gene: TRBJ2-7
abundance: -
CDR3nt: TGTGCCAGCAGTTTAGGACCGGGACAGGGCAGTTACGAGCAGTACTTC
CDR3aa: CASSLGPGQGSYEQYF

v_gene: TRBV14
d_gene: -
j_gene: TRBJ2-7
abundance: -
CDR3nt: TGTGCCAGCAGCACAGGACAGACAATCTACTACGAGCAGTACTTC
CDR3aa: CASSTGQTIYYEQYF

v_gene: TRBV28
d_gene: -
j_gene: TRBJ2-4
abundance: -
CDR3nt: TGTGCCAGCAGTTTATGGGGCTCCCCTTCGGCCAAAAACATTCAGTACTTC
CDR3aa: CASSLWGSPSAKNIQYF

v_gene: TRBV7-9
d_gene: TRBD2
j_gene: TRBJ2-1
abundance: -
CDR3nt: TGTGCCAGCAGCTTCCTAGCGGGGGGTGATCGTGTGCAGTTCTTC
CDR3aa: CASSFLAGGDRVQFF

v_gene: TRBV6-6
d_gene: TRBD1
j_gene: TRBJ2-7
abundance: -
CDR3nt: TGTGCCAGCAGTAACGACAGGGAGTTAGGGGCCTACGAGCAGTACTTC
CDR3aa: CASSNDRELGAYEQYF

v_gene: TRBV25-1
d_gene: -
j_gene: TRBJ2-5
abundance: once
CDR3nt: TGTGCCAGCAGTGAACCAGGGTCCCAAGAGACCCAGTACTTC
CDR3aa: CASSEPGSQETQYF

v_gene: TRBV12-5
d_gene: -
j_gene: TRBJ1-1
abundance: -
CDR3nt: TGTGCTAGTGGTTCATACCCCCCTACAGGGCGCGCTGAAGCTTTCTTT
CDR3aa: CASGSYPPTGRAEAFF

v_gene: TRBV27
d_gene: TRBD1
j_gene: TRBJ2-7
abundance: -
CDR3nt: TGTGCCAGCAGTTCTTTGGGACAGGAACATTACGAGCAGTACTTC
CDR3aa: CASSSLGQEHYEQYF

v_gene: TRBV28
d_gene: TRBD1
j_gene: TRBJ2-7
abundance: -
CDR3nt: TGTGCCAGCAGTTTATTTGCAGGGGGCACCTACGAGCAGTACTTC
CDR3aa: CASSLFAGGTYEQYF

v_gene: TRBV7-2
d_gene: TRBD1
j_gene: TRBJ1-5
abundance: -
CDR3nt: TGTGCCAGCAGCTCCCAGGGGGATAAGGGTCAGCCCCAGCATTTT
CDR3aa: CASSSQGDKGQPQHF

v_gene: TRBV5-4
d_gene: -
j_gene: TRBJ2-5
abundance: -
CDR3nt: TGTGCCAGCAGCCATGTAGGACTGGGGGCCTTAGAGACCCAGTACTTC
CDR3aa: CASSHVGLGALETQYF

v_gene: TRBV6-2/TRBV6-3
d_gene: -
j_gene: TRBJ1-2
abundance: -
CDR3nt: TGTGCCAGCAGTTTCCTGACAGAGACAGGCGGCTACACCTTC
CDR3aa: CASSFLTETGGYTF

v_gene: TRBV7-2
d_gene: -
j_gene: TRBJ2-1
abundance: -
CDR3nt: TGTGCCAGCAGCTTACAGGGGGGAAATGAGCAGTTCTTC
CDR3aa: CASSLQGGNEQFF

v_gene: TRBV19
d_gene: -
j_gene: TRBJ1-5
abundance: -
CDR3nt: TGTGCCAGTAGTATGGCGGGCCAGTCCTATCAGCCCCAGCATTTT
CDR3aa: CASSMAGQSYQPQHF

v_gene: TRBV25-1
d_gene: TRBD1
j_gene: TRBJ1-1
abundance: -
CDR3nt: TGTGCCAGCTACAGGGGGCTGGAAGCTTTCTTT
CDR3aa: CASYRGLEAFF

v_gene: TRBV28
d_gene: TRBD1
j_gene: TRBJ1-1
abundance: -
CDR3nt: TGTGCCAGCAGTGACACCGGGACAGTGAACACTGAAGCTTTCTTT
CDR3aa: CASSDTGTVNTEAFF

v_gene: TRBV10-3
d_gene: -
j_gene: TRBJ1-2
abundance: -
CDR3nt: TGTGCCACATGCAGGTTCAGGGACACGAGTAACTATGGCTACACCTTC
CDR3aa: CATCRFRDTSNYGYTF

v_gene: TRBV27
d_gene: TRBD2
j_gene: TRBJ2-6
abundance: -
CDR3nt: TGTGCCAGCAGTCCGGGAGGAATACGCTCTGGGGCCAACGTCCTGACTTTC
CDR3aa: CASSPGGIRSGANVLTF

v_gene: TRBV7-9
d_gene: -
j_gene: TRBJ1-2
abundance: -
CDR3nt: TGTGCCAGTCATACAGGGAACAACTATGGCTACACCTTC
CDR3aa: CASHTGNNYGYTF

v_gene: TRBV2
d_gene: TRBD1
j_gene: TRBJ1-1
abundance: -
CDR3nt: TGTGCCAGCAAGCCTGACAGGGCGCCCTTTGAAGCTTTCTTT
CDR3aa: CASKPDRAPFEAFF

v_gene: TRBV6-5
d_gene: -
j_gene: TRBJ2-1
abundance: -
CDR3nt: TGTGCCAGCTATAGCTCCCCAGGAGGCAATGAGCAGTTCTTC
CDR3aa: CASYSSPGGNEQFF

v_gene: TRBV5-6
d_gene: TRBD2
j_gene: TRBJ2-3
abundance: -
CDR3nt: TGTGCCAGCAGCTGGGAGCGGGAGGGCACAGATACGCAGTATTTT
CDR3aa: CASSWEREGTDTQYF

v_gene: TRBV6-5
d_gene: -
j_gene: TRBJ1-2
abundance: -
CDR3nt: TGTGCCAGCAGTTACGGGCTTGCCTATGGCTACACCTTC
CDR3aa: CASSYGLAYGYTF